This T cell receptor (beta chain) is drawn from a study of blood T cells in healthy people across ages. The CDR3 is made up of 14 amino acids. Germline lookup yields CDR1 DFQATT and CDR2 SNEGSKA (reference sequence). Germline trimming cut 3 bases from V and 0 bases from J; bases unmatched to any gene: 0. Study results and limitations: Unsorted PBMC input precluded a conclusive naive versus antigen-experienced comparison.

This clonotype has more than one count but fewer than ten. Its matching antigen is unknown. Then a second PCR, running about 7 to 11 cycles, was carried out with a sample-barcoded 5' primer and a J-beta primer mix. Any given sample supplied a minimum of 3 million CDR3-containing paired-end reads. TCRdb reanalysed the 5' RACE reads using MiXCR and keeps one entry per CDR3 protein. This table has over 1,500,000 distinct CDR3 sequences, about 50% appearing once. Material for sequencing was blood. The rearrangement uses TRBV20-1 and TRBJ2-1, with 9 bases matching TRBD2. The receptor comes from a woman aged 40 to 55 in good health. The CDR3 sequence is CSASSGSSYNEQFF. For the CDR3, the DNA is TGCAGTGCTAGTAGCGGGAGCTCCTACAATGAGCAGTTCTTC.